The TCR beta chain under discussion was sequenced for a study of cytomegalovirus exposure and HLA in healthy donors. This CDR3 spans 16 amino acids. Losses at the gene ends were 4 bases for V and 6 bases for J; bases not matched to a gene: 14. CDR1 and CDR2 (germline): SGDLS, YYNGEE. The primer mix had 60 Vbeta and 13 Jbeta primers. Clones were read by immunoSEQ multiplex PCR, and TCRdb kept only the in-frame ones, dropping some. This table holds around 150,000 clones, 60% to 85% found once. The receptor's source is a male donor in good health and CMV-seropositive. The J gene is TRBJ2-3, the V gene TRBV9, with 7 bases lining up with TRBD2. What was sequenced was PBMCs. The CDR3 coding sequence is TGTGCCAGCAGCCTGCGGGGGACCCAAGGTGCGGATACGCAGTATTTT. It yields the protein CASSLRGTQGADTQYF. The whole variable domain, filled in from reference TRBV9 and TRBJ2-3, reads DSGVTQTPKHLITATGQRVTLRCSPRSGDLSVYWYQQSLDQGLQFLIQYYNGEERAKGNILERFSAQQFPDLHSELNLSSLELGDSALYFCASSLRGTQGADTQYFGPGTRLTVL.